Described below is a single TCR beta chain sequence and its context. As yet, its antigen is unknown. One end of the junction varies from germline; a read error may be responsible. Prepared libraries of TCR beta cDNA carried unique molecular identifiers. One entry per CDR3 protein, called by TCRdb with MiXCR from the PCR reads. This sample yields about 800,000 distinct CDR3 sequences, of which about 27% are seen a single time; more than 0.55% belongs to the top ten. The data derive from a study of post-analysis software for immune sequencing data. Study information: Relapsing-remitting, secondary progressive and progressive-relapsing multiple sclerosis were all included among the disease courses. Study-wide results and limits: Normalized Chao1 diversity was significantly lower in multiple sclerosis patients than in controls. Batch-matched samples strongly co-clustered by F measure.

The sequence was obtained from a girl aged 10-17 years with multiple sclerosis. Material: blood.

Here the CDR3 reads CASRDRSPNPGANVPTF. CDR3 nucleotide sequence: TGTGCCAGCAGGGACAGGTCACCCAACCCTGGGGCCAACGTCCCGACTTTC. The chain couples TRBV27 to TRBJ2-6; TRBD1 matches 7 bases. The CDR3 runs 17 residues. Germline CDR1 reads MNHEY; CDR2 reads SMNVEV (reference sequence).